The T cell receptor beta chain under discussion was sequenced for a study of early T cells in non-severe SARS-CoV-2 infection. Whole-study context: It was bulk RNA from unsorted whole blood that was sequenced, and the chains were unpaired.

Overall study results and limits: Matching against VDJdb likely underestimated virus-specific expansions, favoring anti-spike CD8.

Attachment of unique molecular identifiers to individual cDNA molecules was performed. MiXCR, applied by TCRdb to the 5' RACE reads, yields one record per CDR3 protein. The top ten hold around 4.7% of the sample, which has about 63,000 distinct CDR3 sequences, around 13% seen once. Trimming stripped 3 bases from V and 4 bases from J, with 13 bases between. The CDR3 consists of 14 residues. Germline V gene lookup returns CDR1 DFQATT and CDR2 SNEGSKA (reference sequence). Notes on this clonotype: The antigen is not known.

The sequence was collected from an adult who was a healthcare worker with PCR-confirmed SARS-CoV-2 infection or an uninfected control (not recorded which). The chain recombines TRBV20-1 with TRBJ1-3; no clear D gene. The sample comprised whole blood. The CDR3 DNA reads TGCAGTGCTAGGCGCCAAGCGCCCGGAAACACCATATATTTT. It codes for CSARRQAPGNTIYF.